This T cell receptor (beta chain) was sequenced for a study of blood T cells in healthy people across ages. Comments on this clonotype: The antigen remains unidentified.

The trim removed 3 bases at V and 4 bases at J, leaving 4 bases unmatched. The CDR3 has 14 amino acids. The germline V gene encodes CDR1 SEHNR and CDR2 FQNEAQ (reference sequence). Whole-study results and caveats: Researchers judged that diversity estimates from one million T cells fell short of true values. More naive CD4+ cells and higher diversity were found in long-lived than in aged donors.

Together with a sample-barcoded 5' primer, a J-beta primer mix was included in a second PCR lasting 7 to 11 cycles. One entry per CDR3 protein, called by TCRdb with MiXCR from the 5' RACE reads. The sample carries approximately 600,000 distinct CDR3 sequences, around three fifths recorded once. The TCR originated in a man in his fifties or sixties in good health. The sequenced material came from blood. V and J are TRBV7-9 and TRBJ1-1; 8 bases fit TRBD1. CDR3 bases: TGTGCCAGCAGCTTCGGACAGGGTAGCACTGAAGCTTTCTTT. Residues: CASSFGQGSTEAFF.